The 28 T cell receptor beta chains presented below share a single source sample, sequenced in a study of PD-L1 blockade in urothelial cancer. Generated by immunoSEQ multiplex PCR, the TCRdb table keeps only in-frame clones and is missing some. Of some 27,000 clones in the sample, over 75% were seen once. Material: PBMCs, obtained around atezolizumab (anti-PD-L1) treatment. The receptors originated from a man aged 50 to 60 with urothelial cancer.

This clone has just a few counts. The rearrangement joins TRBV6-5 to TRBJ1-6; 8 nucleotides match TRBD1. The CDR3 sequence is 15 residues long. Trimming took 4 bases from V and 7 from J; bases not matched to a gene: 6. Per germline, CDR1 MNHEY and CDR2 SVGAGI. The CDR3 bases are TGTGCCAGCAGTTCGAGGACAGGGAAAAATTCACCCCTCCACTTT. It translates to CASSSRTGKNSPLHF.

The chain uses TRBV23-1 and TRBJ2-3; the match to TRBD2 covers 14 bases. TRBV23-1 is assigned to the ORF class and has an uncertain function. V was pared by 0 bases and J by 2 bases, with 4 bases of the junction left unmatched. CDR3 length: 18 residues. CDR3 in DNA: TGCGCCAGCAGTCAATCGTGGGGACTAGCGGGAGACACAGATACGCAGTATTTT. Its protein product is CASSQSWGLAGDTDTQYF.

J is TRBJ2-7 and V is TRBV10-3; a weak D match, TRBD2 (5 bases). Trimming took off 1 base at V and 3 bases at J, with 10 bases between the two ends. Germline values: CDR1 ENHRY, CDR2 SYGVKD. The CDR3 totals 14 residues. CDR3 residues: CAISELASSYEQYF. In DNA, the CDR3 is TGTGCCATCAGTGAGTTAGCTAGCAGCTACGAGCAGTACTTC.

The CDR3 DNA sequence: TGCGCCAGCAGCCCCGACAGGGTGGATGGCTACACCTTC. Residues: CASSPDRVDGYTF. The genes are TRBV5-1 and TRBJ1-2, with 7 positions matching TRBD1. Looked up from germline, CDR1 is SGHRS and CDR2 is YFSETQ. V gave up 4 bases and J gave up 6 bases; unmatched junction bases: 6. The CDR3 consists of 13 residues.

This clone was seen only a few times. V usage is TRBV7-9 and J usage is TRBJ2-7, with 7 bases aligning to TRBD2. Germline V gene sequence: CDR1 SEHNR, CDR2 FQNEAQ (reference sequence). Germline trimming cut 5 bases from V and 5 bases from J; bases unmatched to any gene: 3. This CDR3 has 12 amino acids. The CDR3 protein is CASSLLADEQYF. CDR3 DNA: TGTGCCAGCAGCCTTCTAGCGGACGAGCAGTACTTC.

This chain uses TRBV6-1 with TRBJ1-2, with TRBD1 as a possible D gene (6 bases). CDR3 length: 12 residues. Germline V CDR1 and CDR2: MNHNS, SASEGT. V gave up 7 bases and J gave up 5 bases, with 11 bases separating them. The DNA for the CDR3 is TGTGCCAGCACGGAACAGGGATATGGCTACACCTTC. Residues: CASTEQGYGYTF.

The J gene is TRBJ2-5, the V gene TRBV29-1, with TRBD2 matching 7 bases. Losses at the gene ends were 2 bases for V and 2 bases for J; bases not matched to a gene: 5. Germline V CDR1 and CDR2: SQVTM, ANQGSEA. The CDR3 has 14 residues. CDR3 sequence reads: CSVEYAGEQETQYF. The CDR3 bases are TGCAGCGTTGAATATGCGGGAGAGCAAGAGACCCAGTACTTC.

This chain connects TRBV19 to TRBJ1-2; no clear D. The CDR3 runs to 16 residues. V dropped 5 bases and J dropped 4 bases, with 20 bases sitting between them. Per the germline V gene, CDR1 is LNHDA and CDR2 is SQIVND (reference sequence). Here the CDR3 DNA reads TGTGCCAGTAGTCCCCAAAGAAGCGGCTTAGTCTATGGCTACACCTTC. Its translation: CASSPQRSGLVYGYTF. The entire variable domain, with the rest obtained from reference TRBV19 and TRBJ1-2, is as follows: DGGITQSPKYLFRKEGQNVTLSCEQNLNHDAMYWYRQDPGQGLRLIYYSQIVNDFQKGDIAEGYSVSREKKESFPLTVTSAQKNPTAFYLCASSPQRSGLVYGYTFGSGTRLTVV.

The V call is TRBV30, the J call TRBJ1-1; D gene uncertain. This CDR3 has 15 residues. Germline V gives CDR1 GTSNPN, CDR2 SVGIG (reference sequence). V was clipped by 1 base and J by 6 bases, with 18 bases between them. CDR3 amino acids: CAWSGPSRRGAEAFF. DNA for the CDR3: TGTGCCTGGAGTGGCCCCTCAAGGAGAGGAGCTGAAGCTTTCTTT. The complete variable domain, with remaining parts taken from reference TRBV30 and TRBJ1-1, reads SQTIHQWPATLVQPVGSPLSLECTVEGTSNPNLYWYRQAAGRGLQLLFYSVGIGQISSEVPQNLSASRPQDRQFILSSKKLLLSDSGFYLCAWSGPSRRGAEAFFGQGTRLTVV.

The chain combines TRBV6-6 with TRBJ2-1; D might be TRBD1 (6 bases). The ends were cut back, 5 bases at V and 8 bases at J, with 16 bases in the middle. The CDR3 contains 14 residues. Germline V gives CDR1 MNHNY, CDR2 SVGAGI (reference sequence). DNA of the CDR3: TGTGCCAGCAGTGTTGCTCAGGGGTTCCATGAGCAGTTCTTC. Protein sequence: CASSVAQGFHEQFF.

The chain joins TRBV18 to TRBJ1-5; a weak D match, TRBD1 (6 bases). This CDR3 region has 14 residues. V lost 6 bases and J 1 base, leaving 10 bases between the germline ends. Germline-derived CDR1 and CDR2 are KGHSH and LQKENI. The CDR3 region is CASSLDRSNQPQHF. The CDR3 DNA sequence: TGTGCCAGCTCGCTTGACAGGAGCAATCAGCCCCAGCATTTT. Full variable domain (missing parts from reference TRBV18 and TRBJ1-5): NAGVMQNPRHLVRRRGQEARLRCSPMKGHSHVYWYRQLPEEGLKFMVYLQKENIIDESGMPKERFSAEFPKEGPSILRIQQVVRGDSAAYFCASSLDRSNQPQHFGDGTRLSIL.

The CDR3 loop reads CASSRGGDTEAFF. CDR3 nucleotide sequence: TGTGCCAGCAGTAGAGGGGGGGACACTGAAGCTTTCTTT. The chain recombines TRBV11-3 with TRBJ1-1; tentative D call: TRBD1 (6 bases). V gave up 6 bases and J gave up 3 bases, with 11 bases separating them. This CDR3 is 13 amino acids long. CDR1 is SGHNT and CDR2 is YENEEA in the germline V gene.

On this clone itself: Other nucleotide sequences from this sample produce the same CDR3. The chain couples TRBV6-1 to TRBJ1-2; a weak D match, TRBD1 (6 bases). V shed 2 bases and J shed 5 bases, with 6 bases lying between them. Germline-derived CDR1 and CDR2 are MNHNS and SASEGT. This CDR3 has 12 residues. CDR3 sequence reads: CASSEQGYGYTF. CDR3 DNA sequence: TGTGCCAGCAGTGAACAGGGGTATGGCTACACCTTC.

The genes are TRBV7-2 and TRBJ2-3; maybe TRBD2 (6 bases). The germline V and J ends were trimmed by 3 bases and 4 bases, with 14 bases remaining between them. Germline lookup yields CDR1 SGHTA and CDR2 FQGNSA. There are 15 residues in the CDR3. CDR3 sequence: CASSLNSGLADTQYF. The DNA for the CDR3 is TGTGCCAGCAGCTTGAATAGCGGATTGGCAGATACGCAGTATTTT.

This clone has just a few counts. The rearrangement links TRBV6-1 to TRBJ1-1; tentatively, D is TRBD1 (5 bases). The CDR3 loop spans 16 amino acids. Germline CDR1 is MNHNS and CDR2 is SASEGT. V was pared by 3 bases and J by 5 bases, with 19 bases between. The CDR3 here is CASSDPGSLGSTEAFF. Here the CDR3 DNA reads TGTGCCAGCAGTGATCCAGGGTCACTGGGTTCTACTGAAGCTTTCTTT.

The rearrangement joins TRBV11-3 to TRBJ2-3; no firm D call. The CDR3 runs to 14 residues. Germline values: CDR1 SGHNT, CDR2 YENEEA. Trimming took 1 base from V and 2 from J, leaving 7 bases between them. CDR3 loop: CASSLGQSTDTQYF. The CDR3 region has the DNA TGTGCCAGCAGCTTAGGCCAGTCCACAGATACGCAGTATTTT.

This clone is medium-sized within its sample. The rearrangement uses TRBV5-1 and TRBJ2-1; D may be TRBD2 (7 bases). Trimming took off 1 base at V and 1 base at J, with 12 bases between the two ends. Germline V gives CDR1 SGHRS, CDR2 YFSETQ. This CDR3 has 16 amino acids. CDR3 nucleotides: TGCGCCAGCAGCTTGATAGGGGGGGGGTCCTACAATGAGCAGTTCTTC. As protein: CASSLIGGGSYNEQFF.

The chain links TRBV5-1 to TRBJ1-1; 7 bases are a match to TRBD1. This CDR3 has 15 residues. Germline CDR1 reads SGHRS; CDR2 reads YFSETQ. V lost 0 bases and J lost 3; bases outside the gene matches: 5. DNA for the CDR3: TGCGCCAGCAGCTTGGCCGGGACAGCGGACACTGAAGCTTTCTTT. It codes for CASSLAGTADTEAFF.

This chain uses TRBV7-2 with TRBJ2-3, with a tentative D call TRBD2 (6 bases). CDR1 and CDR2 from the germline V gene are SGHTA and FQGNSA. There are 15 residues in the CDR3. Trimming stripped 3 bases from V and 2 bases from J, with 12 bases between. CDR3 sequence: CASSFPGLNTDTQYF. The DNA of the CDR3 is TGTGCCAGCAGCTTTCCCGGACTAAACACAGATACGCAGTATTTT.

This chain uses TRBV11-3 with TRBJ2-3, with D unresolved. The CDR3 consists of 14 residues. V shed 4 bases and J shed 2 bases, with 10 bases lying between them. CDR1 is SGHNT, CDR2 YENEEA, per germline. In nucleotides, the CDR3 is TGTGCCAGCAGCTCGCCCGACAACACAGATACGCAGTATTTT. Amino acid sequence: CASSSPDNTDTQYF.

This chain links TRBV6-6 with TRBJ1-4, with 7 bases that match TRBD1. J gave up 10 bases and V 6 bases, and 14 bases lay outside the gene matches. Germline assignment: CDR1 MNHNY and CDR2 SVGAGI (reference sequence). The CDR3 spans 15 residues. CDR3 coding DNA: TGTGCCAGCAGATTTGGACAGGAGGAGGGGGGAAAACTGTTTTTT. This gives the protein CASRFGQEEGGKLFF.

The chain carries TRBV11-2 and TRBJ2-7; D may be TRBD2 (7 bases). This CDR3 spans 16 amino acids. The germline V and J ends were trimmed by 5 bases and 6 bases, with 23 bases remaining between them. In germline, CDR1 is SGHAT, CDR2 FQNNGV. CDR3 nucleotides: TGTGCCAGCAGCCCCCGACGGGGGGCTGAAGGTAGCGAGCAGTACGTC. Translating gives CASSPRRGAEGSEQYV.

For the CDR3, the DNA is TGTGCCAGCAGCTTAGGGGGGGGTCGACTGAACACTGAAGCTTTCTTT. This gives the protein CASSLGGGRLNTEAFF. The chain has TRBV7-6 and TRBJ1-1, with D perhaps matching TRBD1 (5 bases). The V gene lost 1 base and the J gene lost 0 bases, with 12 bases spanning the gap. The CDR3 loop spans 16 amino acids. CDR1 is SGHVS, CDR2 FNYEAQ, per germline. Based on the CDR3 plus reference TRBV7-6 and TRBJ1-1, the full variable domain is GAGVSQSPRYKVTKRGQDVALRCDPISGHVSLYWYRQALGQGPEFLTYFNYEAQQDKSGLPNDRFSAERPEGSISTLTIQRTEQRDSAMYRCASSLGGGRLNTEAFFGQGTRLTVV.

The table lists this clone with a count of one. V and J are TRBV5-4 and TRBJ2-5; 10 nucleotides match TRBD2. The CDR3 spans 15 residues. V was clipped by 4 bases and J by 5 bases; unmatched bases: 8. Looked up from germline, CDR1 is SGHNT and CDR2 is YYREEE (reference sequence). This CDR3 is CASSQIFSGRETQYF. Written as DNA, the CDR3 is TGTGCCAGCAGCCAGATCTTTAGCGGGAGGGAGACCCAGTACTTC. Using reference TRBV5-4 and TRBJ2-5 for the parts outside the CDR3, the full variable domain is ETGVTQSPTHLIKTRGQQVTLRCSSQSGHNTVSWYQQALGQGPQFIFQYYREEENGRGNFPPRFSGLQFPNYSSELNVNALELDDSALYLCASSQIFSGRETQYFGPGTRLLVL.

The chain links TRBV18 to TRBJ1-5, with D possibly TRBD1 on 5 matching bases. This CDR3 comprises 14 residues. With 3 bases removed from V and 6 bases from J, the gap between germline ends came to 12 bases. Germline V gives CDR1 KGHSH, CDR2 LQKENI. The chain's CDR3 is CASSPARGGQPQHF. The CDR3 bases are TGTGCCAGCTCACCGGCGAGGGGAGGTCAGCCCCAGCATTTT.

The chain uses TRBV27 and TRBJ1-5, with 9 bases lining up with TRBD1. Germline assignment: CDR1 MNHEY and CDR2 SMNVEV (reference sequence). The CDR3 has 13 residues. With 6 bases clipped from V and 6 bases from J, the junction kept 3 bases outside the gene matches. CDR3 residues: CASRGTGFQPQHF. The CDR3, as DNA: TGTGCCAGCAGGGGGACAGGGTTTCAGCCCCAGCATTTT.

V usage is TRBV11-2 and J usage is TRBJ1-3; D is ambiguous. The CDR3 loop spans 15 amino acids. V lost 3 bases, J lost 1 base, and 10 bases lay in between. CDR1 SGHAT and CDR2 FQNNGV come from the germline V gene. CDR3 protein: CASSLVRGSGNTIYF. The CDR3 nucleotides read TGTGCCAGCAGCTTGGTTCGGGGTTCTGGAAACACCATATATTTT.

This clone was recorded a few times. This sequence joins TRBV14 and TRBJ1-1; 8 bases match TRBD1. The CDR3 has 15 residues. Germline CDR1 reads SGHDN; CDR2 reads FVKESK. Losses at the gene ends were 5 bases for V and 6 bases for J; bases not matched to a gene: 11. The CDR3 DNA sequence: TGTGCCAGCAGCGTAATCACAGGGGGGGTCGCTGAAGCTTTCTTT. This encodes CASSVITGGVAEAFF.